This T cell receptor beta chain was profiled in a study of T cells in Graves' hyperthyroidism and ophthalmopathy. Study conclusions and caveats: In validation, the model predicted ophthalmopathy. These predictions came a median roughly 7.1 months before onset.

RNA transcripts gave rise to amplified TCR beta CDR3 regions. A set of HTBI primers served as the primers for a first-round RT-PCR of the TCR CDR3. One entry per CDR3 protein, called by TCRdb with MiXCR from the multiplex PCR reads. The sample comprises about 200,000 distinct CDR3 sequences, about 15% of which are singletons, and roughly 49% rests with the top ten. Stable hyperthyroidism: no ophthalmopathy progression over 18 months of follow-up. Disease duration under 2 months; hyperthyroidism patients were aged 18 to 65. Diagnostic decisions used clinical symptoms, serum thyroxine and TRAb, thyroid ultrasound and orbital computed tomography. Germline V gives CDR1 KGHSH, CDR2 LQKENI. This CDR3 spans 13 amino acids. Between the trimmed V and J ends, which lost 4 bases and 1 base, there was a span of 7 bases. The sample holds many counts of this clonotype. Antigen specificity is unknown.

Sequenced material: blood. The sequence derives from a woman between 50 and 59 years old with Graves' hyperthyroidism. V gene TRBV18 combines with J gene TRBJ2-5; D possibly corresponds to TRBD1 (5 bases). CDR3 sequence reads: CASSQQGQETQYF. CDR3 DNA sequence: TGTGCCAGCTCACAGCAGGGCCAAGAGACCCAGTACTTC.